These 19 T cell receptor beta chains came from one sample sequenced in a study of T cells in Graves' hyperthyroidism and ophthalmopathy (dated by TCRdb to between 2018 and 2020). Library creation used multiplex PCR. Sequencing was carried out with an Illumina HiSeq 2000. TCR beta CDR3 regions were amplified from RNA transcripts. For the first round of RT-PCR on the TCR CDR3, the HTBI primer set was used together with the Qiagen OneStep RT-PCR kit. TCRdb's own reprocessing of the public reads used fastp at Q25 and MiXCR and kept productive beta chains. Merged by CDR3 protein, the rows form single entries marked with the most common genes and DNA. For this sample there are fewer than 550,000 distinct CDR3 sequences; less than 20% appear just once. Jointly, the top ten make up 13% to 15% of the sample. Source material: blood. The source of these receptors is a woman aged 18-30 years with Graves' hyperthyroidism.

This clonotype was observed many times. V gene TRBV12-3 or TRBV12-4 combines with J gene TRBJ2-2; no reliable D call. V was clipped by 1 base and J by 3 bases, with 12 bases between them. This CDR3 comprises 16 residues. The CDR3 nucleotides read TGTGCCAGCAGTTTAGTGTCCCTGTCCCACACCGGGGAGCTGTTTTTT. Amino acid sequence: CASSLVSLSHTGELFF.

The sample holds many counts of this clonotype. This sequence joins TRBV20-1 and TRBJ2-7, with 7 positions matching TRBD1. This CDR3 contains 12 residues. With 6 bases clipped from V and 2 bases from J, the junction kept 4 bases outside the gene matches. Looked up from germline, CDR1 is DFQATT and CDR2 is SNEGSKA (reference sequence). In nucleotides, the CDR3 is TGCAGTGCCTCGGACAGGACCTACGAGCAGTACTTC. Encoded protein: CSASDRTYEQYF.

This clonotype appeared many times. V and J are TRBV3-1 and TRBJ1-6; 10 bases map to TRBD1. V was pared by 1 base and J by 9 bases, with 3 bases of the junction left unmatched. Germline V lookup: CDR1 LGHDT, CDR2 YNNKEL (reference sequence). CDR3 length: 15 amino acids. The DNA for the CDR3 is TGTGCCAGCAGCCAAGCGGACAGGGGGAGTTCACCCCTCCACTTT. This encodes CASSQADRGSSPLHF.

The J gene is TRBJ1-2, the V gene TRBV9; D is ambiguous. The ends were cut back, 0 bases at V and 5 bases at J, with 11 bases in the middle. Germline V gene sequence: CDR1 SGDLS, CDR2 YYNGEE. The CDR3 totals 14 residues. The CDR3 is CASSVGVGDYGYTF. The CDR3 nucleotides are TGTGCCAGCAGCGTAGGCGTGGGAGATTATGGCTACACCTTC.

This clonotype was counted a single time. The gene calls are TRBV20-1 and TRBJ2-3, with 12 bases matching TRBD2. The trim removed 3 bases at V and 6 bases at J, leaving 10 bases unmatched. The CDR3 extends over 16 amino acids. Germline CDR1 reads DFQATT; CDR2 reads SNEGSKA (reference sequence). The chain's CDR3 is CSASFGLAGTADTQYF. The CDR3 region has the DNA TGCAGTGCTAGCTTCGGACTAGCGGGGACCGCTGATACGCAGTATTTT.

This clonotype was recorded many times. The rearrangement joins TRBV28 to TRBJ2-5; 9 bases agree with TRBD1. CDR1 and CDR2 (germline): MDHEN, SYDVKM. Trimming took 3 bases from V and 5 from J; bases not matched to a gene: 13. This CDR3 contains 17 residues. For the CDR3, the DNA is TGTGCCAGCAGTTTTCTCGGGACAGGGAACCCTTCGGAGACCCAGTACTTC. Translating it yields CASSFLGTGNPSETQYF.

This clonotype was recorded at least ten times. This chain connects TRBV10-3 to TRBJ1-1, with unresolved D. The V gene's germline CDR1 is ENHRY and CDR2 SYGVKD. CDR3 length: 15 residues. Between the trimmed V and J ends, which lost 0 bases and 2 bases, there was a span of 10 bases. CDR3 nucleotide sequence: TGTGCCATCAGTGAGTCGGGCCGAAAAAACACTGAAGCTTTCTTT. It yields the protein CAISESGRKNTEAFF.

This clonotype has ten or more counts. This chain connects TRBV6-1 to TRBJ1-1, with D possibly TRBD1 on 6 matching bases. The CDR3 is made up of 11 amino acids. Trimming removed 7 bases from V and 12 bases from J, with 15 bases in between. The germline V gene encodes CDR1 MNHNS and CDR2 SASEGT. The CDR3 DNA reads as TGTGCCAGCACGCTCCAGGGGATGACTTTCTTT. Residues: CASTLQGMTFF.

Points on this clonotype: A read error may explain this, as a much larger clone is one base away. This rearrangement joins TRBV3-1 to TRBJ2-3; no reliable D call. Germline CDR1 LGHDT, CDR2 YNNKEL (reference sequence). The CDR3 extends over 15 amino acids. The CDR3 bases are TGTGCCAGCGGGAAACTGGCCTCGCTCCCAGATACGCAGTGTTTT. Its protein is CASGKLASLPDTQCF.

DNA of the CDR3: TGTGCCAGCAGCCGAGAGGGATTACGGGACACTGAAGCTTTCTTT. Its translation is CASSREGLRDTEAFF. The chain combines TRBV11-2 with TRBJ1-1; no reliable D call. V was shortened by 5 bases and J by 3 bases, with 16 bases between the two germline ends. CDR3 length: 15 residues. The germline V gene has CDR1 SGHAT and CDR2 FQNNGV.

V usage is TRBV7-9 and J usage is TRBJ2-7; possibly TRBD2 for D (5 bases). The CDR3 length is 14 residues. V was trimmed by 10 bases and J by 3 bases, leaving 19 bases between them. From germline, CDR1 is SEHNR and CDR2 FQNEAQ (reference sequence). The CDR3 here is CAIDRLTGIYEQYF. The CDR3, as DNA: TGTGCCATCGATAGACTAACGGGGATCTACGAGCAGTACTTC.

This clonotype was recorded many times. The chain is built from TRBV12-3 or TRBV12-4 and TRBJ1-1; 10 bases are a match to TRBD1. Germline trimming cut 10 bases from V and 0 bases from J; bases unmatched to any gene: 11. The CDR3 spans 16 residues. CDR3 residues: CATLPGQGIMNTEAFF. In DNA form, the CDR3 reads TGTGCCACCCTACCGGGACAGGGGATAATGAACACTGAAGCTTTCTTT.

The rearrangement uses TRBV3-1 and TRBJ1-5; D is possibly TRBD1 (5 bases). V gave up 6 bases and J gave up 10 bases, with 10 bases separating them. The V gene's germline CDR1 is LGHDT and CDR2 YNNKEL (reference sequence). The CDR3 contains 11 residues. The CDR3 DNA sequence: TGTGCCAGCAGAGATGGGGCACCCCAGCATTTT. Amino acid sequence: CASRDGAPQHF.

This clonotype has a count of ten or more. The CDR3 reads CASRSRDRGQFGYTF. The CDR3 nucleotides read TGTGCCAGCAGATCTAGGGACAGGGGGCAGTTCGGCTACACCTTC. The gene calls are TRBV2 and TRBJ1-2, with 12 nucleotides matching TRBD1. The V gene's germline CDR1 is SNHLY and CDR2 FYNNEI. This CDR3 comprises 15 residues. V lost 6 bases and J lost 8; bases outside the gene matches: 10.

The chain is built from TRBV6-2 or TRBV6-3 and TRBJ2-5; D is unclear. Trimming took off 0 bases at V and 4 bases at J, with 9 bases between the two ends. The germline gives CDR1 MNHEY, CDR2 SVGEGT. The CDR3 has 14 residues. CDR3 protein: CASSYSLPGETQYF. CDR3 coding DNA: TGTGCCAGCAGTTACTCGCTGCCTGGAGAGACCCAGTACTTC.

This clonotype was recorded at least ten times. V gene TRBV5-1 combines with J gene TRBJ2-1; 10 positions agree with TRBD2. The CDR3 consists of 15 residues. Germline V lookup: CDR1 SGHRS, CDR2 YFSETQ. V was clipped by 4 bases and J by 9 bases; unmatched bases: 10. CDR3 in DNA: TGCGCCAGCAGCACACAGCGGGGGGGCCTCAGTGAGCAGTTCTTC. Its protein is CASSTQRGGLSEQFF.

There are many counts of this clonotype. J is TRBJ1-2 and V is TRBV6-1; no clear D gene. V lost 7 bases to trimming and J lost 7 bases, with 16 bases between them. Germline loops: CDR1 MNHNS, CDR2 SASEGT. The CDR3 loop spans 13 amino acids. This CDR3 reads CASIPDASAGYTF. In nucleotides, the CDR3 is TGTGCCAGCATTCCCGACGCGAGCGCTGGCTACACCTTC.

This chain uses TRBV7-2 with TRBJ2-2; D is undetermined. Germline V CDR1 and CDR2: SGHTA, FQGNSA. CDR3 length: 13 amino acids. V lost 0 bases and J lost 4, with 3 bases in between. The CDR3 DNA follows: TGTGCCAGCAGCTTAGCGACCACCGGGGAGCTGTTTTTT. This encodes CASSLATTGELFF.

This clonotype was counted at least ten times. The chain links TRBV3-1 to TRBJ2-7; TRBD2 matches 13 bases. This CDR3 comprises 18 residues. Germline trimming cut 0 bases from V and 2 bases from J; bases unmatched to any gene: 7. The germline V gene encodes CDR1 LGHDT and CDR2 YNNKEL (reference sequence). CDR3 residues: CASSQEPGLAGMAYEQYF. The CDR3 DNA reads as TGTGCCAGCAGCCAAGAGCCGGGACTAGCGGGGATGGCCTACGAGCAGTACTTC.